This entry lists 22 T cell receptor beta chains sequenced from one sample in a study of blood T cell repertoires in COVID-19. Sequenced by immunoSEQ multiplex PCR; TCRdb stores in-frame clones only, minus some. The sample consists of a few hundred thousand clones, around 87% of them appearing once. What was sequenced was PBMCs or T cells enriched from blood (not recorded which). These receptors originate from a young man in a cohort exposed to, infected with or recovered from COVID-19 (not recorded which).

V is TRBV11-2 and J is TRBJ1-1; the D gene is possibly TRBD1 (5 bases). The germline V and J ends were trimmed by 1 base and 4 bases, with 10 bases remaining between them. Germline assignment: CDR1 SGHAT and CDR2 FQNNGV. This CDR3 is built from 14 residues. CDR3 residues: CASSLAAGITEAFF. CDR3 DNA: TGTGCCAGCAGCTTAGCTGCAGGGATCACTGAAGCTTTCTTT.

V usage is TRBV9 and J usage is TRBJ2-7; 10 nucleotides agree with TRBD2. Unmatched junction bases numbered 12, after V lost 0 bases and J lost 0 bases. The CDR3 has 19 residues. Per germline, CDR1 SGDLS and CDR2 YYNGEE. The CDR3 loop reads CASSVGVGSGRTSSYEQYF. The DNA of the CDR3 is TGTGCCAGCAGCGTAGGGGTTGGTAGCGGGAGGACCAGCTCCTACGAGCAGTACTTC.

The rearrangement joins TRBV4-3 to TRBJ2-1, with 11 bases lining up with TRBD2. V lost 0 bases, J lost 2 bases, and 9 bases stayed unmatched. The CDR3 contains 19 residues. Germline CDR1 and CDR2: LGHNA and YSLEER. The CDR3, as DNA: TGCGCCAGCAGCCAAGATTGGGTGACTAGCGGGAAACCCTACAATGAGCAGTTCTTC. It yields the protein CASSQDWVTSGKPYNEQFF.

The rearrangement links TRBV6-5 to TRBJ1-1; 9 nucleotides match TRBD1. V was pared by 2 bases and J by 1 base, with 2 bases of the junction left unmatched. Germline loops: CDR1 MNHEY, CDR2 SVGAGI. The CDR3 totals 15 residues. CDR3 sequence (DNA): TGTGCCAGCAGTTACGACAGGGGGGCGAACACTGAAGCTTTCTTT. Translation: CASSYDRGANTEAFF.

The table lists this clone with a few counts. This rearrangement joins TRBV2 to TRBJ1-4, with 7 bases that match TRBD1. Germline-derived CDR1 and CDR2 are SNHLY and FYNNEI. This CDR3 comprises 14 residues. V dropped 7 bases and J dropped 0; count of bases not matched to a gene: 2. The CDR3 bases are TGTGCCAGCAAGGGGACAGCAACTAATGAAAAACTGTTTTTT. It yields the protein CASKGTATNEKLFF.

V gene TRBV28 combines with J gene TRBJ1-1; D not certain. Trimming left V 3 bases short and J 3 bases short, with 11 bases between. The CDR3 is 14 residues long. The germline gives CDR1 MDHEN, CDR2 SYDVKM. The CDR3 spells CASSLRATDTEAFF. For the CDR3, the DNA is TGTGCCAGCAGTTTGAGGGCGACCGACACTGAAGCTTTCTTT.

The CDR3 DNA is TGTGCCAGCAGACGGACAGGGACCACCTACGAGCAGTACTTC. Its protein product is CASRRTGTTYEQYF. The chain is built from TRBV27 and TRBJ2-7; 8 nucleotides agree with TRBD1. This CDR3 has 14 amino acids. Germline lookup yields CDR1 MNHEY and CDR2 SMNVEV (reference sequence). Trimming removed 6 bases from V and 2 bases from J; junction bases left unmatched: 6.

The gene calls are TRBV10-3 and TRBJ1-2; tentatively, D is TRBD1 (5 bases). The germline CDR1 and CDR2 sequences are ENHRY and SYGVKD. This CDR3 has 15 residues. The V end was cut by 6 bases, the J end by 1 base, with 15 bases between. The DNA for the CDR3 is TGTGCCATCAGACAGGACCAAAACCTTAACTATGGCTACACCTTC. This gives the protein CAIRQDQNLNYGYTF.

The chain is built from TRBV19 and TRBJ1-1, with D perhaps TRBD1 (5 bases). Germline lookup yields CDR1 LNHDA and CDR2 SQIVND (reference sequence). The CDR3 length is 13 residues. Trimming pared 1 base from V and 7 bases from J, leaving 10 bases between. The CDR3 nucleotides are TGTGCCAGTAGTATAGGGGGCGAGATTGAAGCTTTCTTT. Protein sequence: CASSIGGEIEAFF.

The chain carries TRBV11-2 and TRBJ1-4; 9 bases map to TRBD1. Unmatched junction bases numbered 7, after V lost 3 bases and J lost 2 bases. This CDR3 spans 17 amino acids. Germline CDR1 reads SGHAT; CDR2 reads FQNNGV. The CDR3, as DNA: TGTGCCAGCAGCTTCCCACAGGGGGCGCGGACTAATGAAAAACTGTTTTTT. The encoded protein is CASSFPQGARTNEKLFF.

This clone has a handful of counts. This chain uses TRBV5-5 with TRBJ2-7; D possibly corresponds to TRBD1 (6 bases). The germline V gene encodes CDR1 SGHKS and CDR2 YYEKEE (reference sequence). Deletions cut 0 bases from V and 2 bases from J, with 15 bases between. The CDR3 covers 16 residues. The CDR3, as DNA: TGTGCCAGCAGCTTGGCCGGAGGCAGGGGCGCCTACGAGCAGTACTTC. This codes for CASSLAGGRGAYEQYF.

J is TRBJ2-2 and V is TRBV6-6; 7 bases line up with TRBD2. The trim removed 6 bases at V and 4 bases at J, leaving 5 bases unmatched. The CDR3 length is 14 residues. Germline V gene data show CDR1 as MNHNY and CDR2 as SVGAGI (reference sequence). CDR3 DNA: TGTGCCAGCAGCCGGGACTATCCCACCGGGGAGCTGTTTTTT. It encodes CASSRDYPTGELFF.

In nucleotides, the CDR3 is TGTGCCAGCAGTTTGGGGCAGGGATACTACGAGCAGTACTTC. This codes for CASSLGQGYYEQYF. The J gene is TRBJ2-7, the V gene TRBV27, with a weak D call TRBD1 (5 bases). There are 14 residues in the CDR3. V was clipped by 3 bases and J by 3 bases, with 12 bases between them. In germline, CDR1 is MNHEY, CDR2 SMNVEV (reference sequence).

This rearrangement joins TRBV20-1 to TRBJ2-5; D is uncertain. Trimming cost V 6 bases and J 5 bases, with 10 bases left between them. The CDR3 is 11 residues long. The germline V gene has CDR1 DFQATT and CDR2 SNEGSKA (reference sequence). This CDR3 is CSAYGEETQYF. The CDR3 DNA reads TGCAGTGCCTACGGTGAGGAGACCCAGTACTTC.

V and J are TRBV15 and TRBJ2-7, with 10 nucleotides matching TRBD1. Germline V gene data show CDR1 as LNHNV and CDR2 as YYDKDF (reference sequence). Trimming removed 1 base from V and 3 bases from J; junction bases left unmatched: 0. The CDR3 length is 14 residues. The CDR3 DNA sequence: TGTGCCACCAGCAGAGGGGACAGGGGCTACGAGCAGTACTTC. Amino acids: CATSRGDRGYEQYF.

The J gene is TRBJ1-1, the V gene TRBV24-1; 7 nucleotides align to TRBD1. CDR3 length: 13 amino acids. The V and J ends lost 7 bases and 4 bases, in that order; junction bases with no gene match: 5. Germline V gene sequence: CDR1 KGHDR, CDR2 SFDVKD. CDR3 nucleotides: TGTGCCACCAGCTTAACAGGGGCCACTGAAGCTTTCTTT. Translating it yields CATSLTGATEAFF.

CDR3 in amino acids: CASSAELSGSGNEQFF. The DNA of the CDR3 is TGTGCCAGCAGCGCGGAACTTAGCGGGAGTGGGAATGAGCAGTTCTTC. This sequence joins TRBV7-3 and TRBJ2-1; TRBD2 matches 9 bases. This CDR3 spans 16 amino acids. With 5 bases clipped from V and 7 bases from J, the junction kept 12 bases outside the gene matches. Germline CDR1 reads SGHTA; CDR2 reads FQGTGA.

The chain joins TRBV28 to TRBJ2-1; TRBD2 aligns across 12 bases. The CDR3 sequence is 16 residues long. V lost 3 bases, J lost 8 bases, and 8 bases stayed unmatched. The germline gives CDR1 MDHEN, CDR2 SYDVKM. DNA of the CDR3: TGTGCCAGCAGTTTTTGGAGGCTAGCGGGAGGGCATGAGCAGTTCTTC. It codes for CASSFWRLAGGHEQFF.

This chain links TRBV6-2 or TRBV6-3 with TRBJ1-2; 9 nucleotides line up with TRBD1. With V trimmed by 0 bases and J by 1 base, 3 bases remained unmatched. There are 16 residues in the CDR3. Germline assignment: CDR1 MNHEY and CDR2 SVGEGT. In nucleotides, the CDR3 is TGTGCCAGCAGTTACTCGGGACAGGGACTTAACTATGGCTACACCTTC. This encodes CASSYSGQGLNYGYTF.

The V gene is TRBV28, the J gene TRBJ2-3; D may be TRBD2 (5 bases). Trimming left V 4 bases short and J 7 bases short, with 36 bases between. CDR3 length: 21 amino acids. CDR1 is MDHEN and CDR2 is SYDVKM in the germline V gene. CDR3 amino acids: CASSSEDLKPGKQGRRYTQYF. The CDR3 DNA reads TGTGCCAGCAGTTCGGAGGACCTGAAACCTGGAAAACAAGGCAGGCGTTATACGCAGTATTTT.

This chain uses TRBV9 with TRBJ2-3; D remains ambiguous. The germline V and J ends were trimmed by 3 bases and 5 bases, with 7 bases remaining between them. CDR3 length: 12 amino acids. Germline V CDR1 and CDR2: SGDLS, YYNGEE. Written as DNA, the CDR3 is TGTGCCAGCAGCGACAGTAGAGATACGCAGTATTTT. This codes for CASSDSRDTQYF.

CDR3 sequence: CASRRGGGDIQYF. The CDR3 DNA reads TGTGCCAGCAGGCGTGGGGGGGGCGACATTCAGTACTTC. The rearrangement links TRBV11-2 to TRBJ2-4, with D possibly being TRBD2 (7 bases). The germline CDR1 and CDR2 sequences are SGHAT and FQNNGV. This CDR3 is 13 amino acids long. Deletions cut 6 bases from V and 8 bases from J, with 14 bases between.